The 19 T cell receptor beta chains listed next were all sequenced from one sample in a study of blood T cell repertoires in COVID-19. Using immunoSEQ multiplex PCR, the repertoire was profiled, and TCRdb retains in-frame clones only, with some absent. This sample has about 190,000 clones, with approximately 84% found just once. Specimen: peripheral blood. Source of these receptors: a woman in her 70s with active or convalescent COVID-19.

This clone was seen a few times. The rearrangement uses TRBV11-1 and TRBJ2-3; TRBD1 agrees at 8 bases. The CDR3 has 15 residues. Germline CDR1 SGHAT, CDR2 FQDESV (reference sequence). J lost 4 bases, V lost 5 bases, and 8 bases had no gene match. CDR3 in DNA: TGTGCCAGCAGCCAGGACAGGGTGGGGTCAGATACGCAGTATTTT. Protein: CASSQDRVGSDTQYF.

The genes are TRBV27 and TRBJ2-2, with 8 bases identical to TRBD1. The CDR3 loop spans 17 amino acids. V shed 3 bases, J shed 4 bases, and the junction held 10 bases outside the gene matches. The germline V gene has CDR1 MNHEY and CDR2 SMNVEV (reference sequence). CDR3 residues: CASSLVGTGLFTGELFF. The CDR3 DNA reads as TGTGCCAGCAGTTTGGTGGGGACAGGACTCTTCACCGGGGAGCTGTTTTTT.

This chain connects TRBV5-1 to TRBJ2-1, with TRBD2 matching over 8 bases. The CDR3 spans 15 residues. Germline-derived CDR1 and CDR2 are SGHRS and YFSETQ. The V gene end was trimmed by 1 base and the J gene end by 7 bases; junction bases not matched to a gene: 7. The CDR3 reads CASSLKTGGPNEQFF. The CDR3 DNA is TGCGCCAGCAGCTTGAAGACGGGAGGGCCGAATGAGCAGTTCTTC.

In nucleotides, the CDR3 is TGCGCCGCCTCAGGGGGTGGACAGATCCTTAAAGGCTACACCTTC. Translated: CAASGGGQILKGYTF. The V call is TRBV10-2, the J call TRBJ1-2; the match to TRBD1 covers 7 bases. Germline-derived CDR1 and CDR2 are WSHSY and SAAADI. The length of the CDR3 is 15 residues. Trimming cost V 11 bases and J 8 bases; bases outside gene matches: 20.

The chain couples TRBV6-2 or TRBV6-3 to TRBJ1-5; the match to TRBD1 covers 9 bases. With V trimmed by 4 bases and J by 3 bases, 13 bases remained unmatched. The CDR3 runs to 18 residues. Germline lookup yields CDR1 MNHEY and CDR2 SVGEGT. DNA of the CDR3: TGTGCCAGCAGTTCCAACCGTGGGGACAGGGCAAACAATCAGCCCCAGCATTTT. Its protein is CASSSNRGDRANNQPQHF.

The V call is TRBV7-9, the J call TRBJ2-5; 9 positions agree with TRBD1. This CDR3 spans 16 amino acids. Trimming removed 5 bases from V and 2 bases from J; junction bases left unmatched: 9. The germline V gene encodes CDR1 SEHNR and CDR2 FQNEAQ (reference sequence). CDR3 amino acids: CASSRNSGTGQETQYF. Written as DNA, the CDR3 is TGTGCCAGCAGCAGAAACTCCGGGACAGGGCAAGAGACCCAGTACTTC.

The gene calls are TRBV28 and TRBJ2-7; the D gene is possibly TRBD2 (7 bases). Trimming removed 3 bases from V and 3 bases from J, with 12 bases in between. In germline, CDR1 is MDHEN, CDR2 SYDVKM. This CDR3 contains 14 residues. CDR3 sequence reads: CASSFGGAGYEQYF. CDR3 in DNA: TGTGCCAGCAGTTTTGGGGGGGCGGGCTACGAGCAGTACTTC. The full variable domain, with the rest looked up from reference TRBV28 and TRBJ2-7, is DVKVTQSSRYLVKRTGEKVFLECVQDMDHENMFWYRQDPGLGLRLIYFSYDVKMKEKGDIPEGYSVSREKKERFSLILESASTNQTSMYLCASSFGGAGYEQYFGPGTRLTVT.

The chain carries TRBV5-8 and TRBJ1-5; a possible D gene is TRBD1 (6 bases). This CDR3 spans 14 amino acids. V was clipped by 0 bases and J by 2 bases, with 6 bases between them. Per the germline V gene, CDR1 is SGHTS and CDR2 is YDEGEE. CDR3 coding DNA: TGTGCCAGCAGCTTGGACAGGGGCAATCAGCCCCAGCATTTT. Translated, it gives CASSLDRGNQPQHF. Supplemented by reference TRBV5-8 and TRBJ1-5, the full variable domain reads EAGVTQSPTHLIKTRGQQATLRCSPISGHTSVYWYQQALGLGLQFLLWYDEGEERNRGNFPPRFSGRQFPNYSSELNVNALELEDSALYLCASSLDRGNQPQHFGDGTRLSIL.

The rearrangement uses TRBV7-9 and TRBJ2-5, with 8 bases that match TRBD1. Unmatched junction bases numbered 8, after V lost 3 bases and J lost 2 bases. The germline CDR1 and CDR2 sequences are SEHNR and FQNEAQ (reference sequence). CDR3 length: 16 residues. This CDR3 is CASSLDRVEVQETQYF. The CDR3 DNA reads as TGTGCCAGCAGCTTGGACAGGGTCGAGGTGCAAGAGACCCAGTACTTC.

This rearrangement joins TRBV24-1 to TRBJ2-1, with D perhaps TRBD2 (6 bases). The ends were cut back, 5 bases at V and 4 bases at J, with 14 bases in the middle. Per the germline V gene, CDR1 is KGHDR and CDR2 is SFDVKD. The CDR3 covers 15 residues. The CDR3 DNA sequence: TGTGCCACCAGTGGGACCGGGACTTCGTACAATGAGCAGTTCTTC. It encodes CATSGTGTSYNEQFF.

This chain uses TRBV19 with TRBJ2-1; D is ambiguous. This CDR3 has 13 amino acids. Between the trimmed V and J ends, which lost 5 bases and 5 bases, there was a span of 10 bases. Germline CDR1 reads LNHDA; CDR2 reads SQIVND (reference sequence). CDR3 residues: CASSRGWNNEQFF. DNA of the CDR3: TGTGCCAGTAGTCGAGGATGGAACAATGAGCAGTTCTTC. The full variable domain, completed using reference TRBV19 and TRBJ2-1, is DGGITQSPKYLFRKEGQNVTLSCEQNLNHDAMYWYRQDPGQGLRLIYYSQIVNDFQKGDIAEGYSVSREKKESFPLTVTSAQKNPTAFYLCASSRGWNNEQFFGPGTRLTVL.

The chain combines TRBV27 with TRBJ1-5, with 8 bases that match TRBD1. CDR3 size: 16 residues. The V and J ends lost 5 bases and 2 bases, in that order; junction bases with no gene match: 8. Germline V lookup: CDR1 MNHEY, CDR2 SMNVEV (reference sequence). The CDR3 sequence: CASSPRGRWGNQPQHF. CDR3 DNA: TGTGCCAGCAGTCCCAGGGGGCGGTGGGGCAATCAGCCCCAGCATTTT.

The chain carries TRBV29-1 and TRBJ1-1; D unclear. The CDR3 loop spans 13 amino acids. The V gene lost 4 bases and the J gene lost 6 bases, with 15 bases spanning the gap. Germline assignment: CDR1 SQVTM and CDR2 ANQGSEA. CDR3 coding DNA: TGCAGCGTTGTAAAGGGAGGGTTTGCTGAAGCTTTCTTT. It is translated as CSVVKGGFAEAFF.

V and J are TRBV5-5 and TRBJ2-7; possible D gene TRBD1, 6 bases. This CDR3 comprises 16 residues. V was trimmed by 4 bases and J by 5 bases, leaving 22 bases between them. Germline V CDR1 and CDR2: SGHKS, YYEKEE (reference sequence). CDR3 nucleotide sequence: TGTGCCAGCAGCCTCCACAGGGATCCTACGAGGAACGAGCAGTACTTC. It translates to CASSLHRDPTRNEQYF.

The gene calls are TRBV19 and TRBJ2-5; D is undetermined. Germline V lookup: CDR1 LNHDA, CDR2 SQIVND (reference sequence). V shed 5 bases and J shed 1 base, with 5 bases lying between them. The CDR3 totals 12 residues. The CDR3 coding sequence is TGTGCCAGTAGTGCTATCCAAGAGACCCAGTACTTC. Translation gives CASSAIQETQYF.

A few counts support this clone. This chain connects TRBV4-2 to TRBJ2-1; 10 bases line up with TRBD1. V shed 7 bases and J 5 bases; nucleotides not matched to a gene: 5. This CDR3 region has 14 residues. Germline CDR1 is LGHNA and CDR2 is YNFKEQ. The chain's CDR3 is CASTAGQGNNEQFF. CDR3 in DNA: TGTGCCAGCACCGCGGGACAGGGGAACAATGAGCAGTTCTTC.

V gene TRBV3-1 (or the pseudogene TRBV3-2) combines with J gene TRBJ2-3; 11 bases are a match to TRBD1. This CDR3 comprises 21 residues. CDR1 and CDR2 (germline): LGHDT, YNNKEL (reference sequence). Losses at the gene ends were 0 bases for V and 0 bases for J; bases not matched to a gene: 14. CDR3 sequence: CASSQESGTGGRFSSTDTQYF. CDR3 nucleotides: TGTGCCAGCAGCCAAGAATCCGGGACAGGGGGAAGGTTTTCTAGCACAGATACGCAGTATTTT.

The table lists this clone with a count of one. The rearrangement uses TRBV3-1 (or the pseudogene TRBV3-2) and TRBJ2-7; TRBD2 matches at 10 bases. The CDR3 runs 17 residues. V dropped 6 bases and J dropped 6; count of bases not matched to a gene: 17. Germline lookup yields CDR1 LGHDT and CDR2 YNNKEL (reference sequence). The DNA of the CDR3 is TGTGCCAGCAGTTCCCAGCGGGGGGGGTGGCACTCAGGCGAGCAGTACTTC. Its translation is CASSSQRGGWHSGEQYF.

The chain is built from TRBV28 and TRBJ2-7; TRBD2 aligns across 8 bases. Trimming at V came to 3 bases and at J to 2 bases, leaving 12 bases not matched to a gene. Germline V CDR1 and CDR2: MDHEN, SYDVKM. The CDR3 sequence is 17 residues long. CDR3 sequence reads: CASSFGGGPQQPYEQYF. The CDR3 nucleotides read TGTGCCAGCAGTTTCGGGGGGGGGCCCCAGCAGCCCTACGAGCAGTACTTC.